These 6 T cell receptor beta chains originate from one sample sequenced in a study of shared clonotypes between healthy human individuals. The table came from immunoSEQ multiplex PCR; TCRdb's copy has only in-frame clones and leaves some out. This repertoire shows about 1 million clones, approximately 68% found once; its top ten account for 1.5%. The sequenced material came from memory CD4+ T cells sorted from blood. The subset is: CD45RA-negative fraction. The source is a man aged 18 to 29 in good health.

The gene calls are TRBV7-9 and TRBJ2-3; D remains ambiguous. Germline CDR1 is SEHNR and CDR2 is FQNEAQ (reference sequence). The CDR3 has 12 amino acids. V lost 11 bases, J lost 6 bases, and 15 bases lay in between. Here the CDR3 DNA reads TGTGCCTCCGGTATGGGTCTCGATACGCAGTATTTT. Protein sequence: CASGMGLDTQYF.

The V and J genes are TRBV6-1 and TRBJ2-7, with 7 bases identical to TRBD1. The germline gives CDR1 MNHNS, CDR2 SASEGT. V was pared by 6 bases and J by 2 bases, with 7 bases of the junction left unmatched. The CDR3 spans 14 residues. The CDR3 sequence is CASRTGTATYEQYF. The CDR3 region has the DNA TGTGCCAGCAGGACCGGGACAGCCACCTACGAGCAGTACTTC.

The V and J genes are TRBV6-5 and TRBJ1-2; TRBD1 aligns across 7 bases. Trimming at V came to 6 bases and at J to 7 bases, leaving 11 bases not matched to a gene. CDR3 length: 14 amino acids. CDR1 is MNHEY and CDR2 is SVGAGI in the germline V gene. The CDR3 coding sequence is TGTGCCAGCAGCCGACCCGGACAGGCGAGTGGCTACACCTTC. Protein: CASSRPGQASGYTF.

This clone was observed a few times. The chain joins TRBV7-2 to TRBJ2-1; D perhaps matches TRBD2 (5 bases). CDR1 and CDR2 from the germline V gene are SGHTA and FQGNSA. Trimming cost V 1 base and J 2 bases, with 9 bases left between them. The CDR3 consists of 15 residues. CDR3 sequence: CASSLVYGTYNEQFF. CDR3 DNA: TGTGCCAGCAGCTTAGTTTACGGGACCTACAATGAGCAGTTCTTC.

Written as DNA, the CDR3 is TGTGCCAGCAGACCCAGGACAGGCGGCACAGATACGCAGTATTTT. This sequence encodes CASRPRTGGTDTQYF. The rearrangement links TRBV7-2 to TRBJ2-3, with 7 positions matching TRBD1. Germline assignment: CDR1 SGHTA and CDR2 FQGNSA. V lost 6 bases and J lost 1; bases outside the gene matches: 7. The CDR3 contains 15 residues. Complete variable domain (other parts from reference TRBV7-2 and TRBJ2-3): GAGVSQSPSNKVTEKGKDVELRCDPISGHTALYWYRQSLGQGLEFLIYFQGNSAPDKSGLPSDRFSAERTGGSVSTLTIQRTQQEDSAVYLCASRPRTGGTDTQYFGPGTRLTVL.

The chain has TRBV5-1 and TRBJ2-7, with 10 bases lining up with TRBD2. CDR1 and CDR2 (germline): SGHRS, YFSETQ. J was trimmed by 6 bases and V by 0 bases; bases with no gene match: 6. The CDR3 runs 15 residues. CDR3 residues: CASSLASGRAGEQYF. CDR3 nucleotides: TGCGCCAGCAGCTTGGCCAGCGGGAGGGCCGGCGAGCAGTACTTC. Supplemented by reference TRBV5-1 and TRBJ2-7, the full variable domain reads KAGVTQTPRYLIKTRGQQVTLSCSPISGHRSVSWYQQTPGQGLQFLFEYFSETQRNKGNFPGRFSGRQFSNSRSEMNVSTLELGDSALYLCASSLASGRAGEQYFGPGTRLTVT.